What follows are 15 T cell receptor beta chains derived from one specimen sequenced in a study of shared clonotypes between healthy human individuals. The naive CD8 subset, CD45RO-negative cells positively selected for CCR7, excluded terminally differentiated effector memory CD45RA+ cells. Here immunoSEQ multiplex PCR was the method, and the copy in TCRdb shows in-frame clones only, minus some. The sample has 750,000 to 1,000,000 clones, 92% seen once. The sample consisted of naive CD8+ T cells sorted from blood. The receptors shown here come from a man younger than 45 in good health.

The chain employs TRBV6-1 and TRBJ2-7; 10 nucleotides agree with TRBD2. In germline, CDR1 is MNHNS, CDR2 SASEGT. The V gene end was trimmed by 2 bases and the J gene end by 2 bases; junction bases not matched to a gene: 6. CDR3 length: 16 residues. CDR3 loop: CASSERDTSGTYEQYF. CDR3 DNA sequence: TGTGCCAGCAGTGAACGGGATACTAGCGGGACCTACGAGCAGTACTTC.

The chain carries TRBV28 and TRBJ2-1; no definite D call. V was cut by 2 bases and J by 0 bases, with 11 bases left in between. The germline gives CDR1 MDHEN, CDR2 SYDVKM. The length of the CDR3 is 16 residues. The CDR3 bases are TGTGCCAGCAGTTTACGGCGGATTAGCTCCTACAATGAGCAGTTCTTC. This translates into CASSLRRISSYNEQFF.

The chain uses TRBV7-6 and TRBJ2-1; D remains ambiguous. The germline CDR1 and CDR2 sequences are SGHVS and FNYEAQ. V lost 1 base and J lost 3, with 13 bases in between. The CDR3 loop spans 16 amino acids. The CDR3 sequence: CASSLVEEGNYNEQFF. In DNA, the CDR3 is TGTGCCAGCAGCTTAGTTGAGGAAGGGAACTACAATGAGCAGTTCTTC. Filled out from reference TRBV7-6 and TRBJ2-1, the complete variable domain reads GAGVSQSPRYKVTKRGQDVALRCDPISGHVSLYWYRQALGQGPEFLTYFNYEAQQDKSGLPNDRFSAERPEGSISTLTIQRTEQRDSAMYRCASSLVEEGNYNEQFFGPGTRLTVL.

The J gene is TRBJ1-3, the V gene TRBV28; TRBD1 agrees at 7 bases. The CDR3 spans 15 residues. Trimming took 5 bases from V and 3 from J; bases not matched to a gene: 7. Germline V gene sequence: CDR1 MDHEN, CDR2 SYDVKM. CDR3 in amino acids: CASSDRVRDGNTIYF. The CDR3 DNA follows: TGTGCCAGCAGTGACAGGGTTCGGGATGGAAACACCATATATTTT. The full variable domain, completed using reference TRBV28 and TRBJ1-3, is DVKVTQSSRYLVKRTGEKVFLECVQDMDHENMFWYRQDPGLGLRLIYFSYDVKMKEKGDIPEGYSVSREKKERFSLILESASTNQTSMYLCASSDRVRDGNTIYFGEGSWLTVV.

The chain employs TRBV7-7 and TRBJ2-7; TRBD2 is a possible D gene (5 bases). The germline gives CDR1 SSHAT, CDR2 FNYEAQ (reference sequence). The CDR3 has 13 residues. V lost 5 bases, J lost 5 bases, and 13 bases lay in between. CDR3 residues: CASSRGPPDEQYF. The DNA for the CDR3 is TGTGCCAGCAGCAGAGGGCCCCCTGACGAGCAGTACTTC. Filled out from reference TRBV7-7 and TRBJ2-7, the complete variable domain reads GAGVSQSPRYKVTKRGQDVTLRCDPISSHATLYWYQQALGQGPEFLTYFNYEAQPDKSGLPSDRFSAERPEGSISTLTIQRTEQRDSAMYRCASSRGPPDEQYFGPGTRLTVT.

This clone appeared a single time. The CDR3 protein is CASRGVTLSGANVLTF. In nucleotides, the CDR3 is TGTGCCAGCCGGGGGGTCACTTTATCTGGGGCCAACGTCCTGACTTTC. This chain uses TRBV9 with TRBJ2-6, with 7 bases matching TRBD2. This CDR3 has 16 residues. Trimming at V came to 7 bases and at J to 1 base, leaving 8 bases not matched to a gene. The germline V gene has CDR1 SGDLS and CDR2 YYNGEE.

The chain joins TRBV6-5 to TRBJ1-1, with TRBD1 as a possible D gene (5 bases). Germline CDR1 is MNHEY and CDR2 is SVGAGI. V was cut by 6 bases and J by 1 base, with 15 bases left in between. The CDR3 length is 15 residues. In DNA form, the CDR3 reads TGTGCCAGCAGAGGGACGGTCAACGGGAACACTGAAGCTTTCTTT. Encoded protein: CASRGTVNGNTEAFF.

This clone was counted a few times. V is TRBV6-4 and J is TRBJ2-1; the match to TRBD2 covers 14 bases. V dropped 6 bases and J dropped 5; count of bases not matched to a gene: 9. The CDR3 contains 17 residues. Germline values: CDR1 MRHNA, CDR2 SNTAGT. The CDR3 reads CASREGQGLAGDNEQFF. DNA for the CDR3: TGTGCCAGCAGGGAAGGCCAGGGACTAGCGGGAGACAATGAGCAGTTCTTC.

The genes are TRBV4-1 and TRBJ1-4; D might be TRBD1 (5 bases). Trimming removed 2 bases from V and 8 bases from J, with 12 bases in between. The CDR3 contains 14 residues. The germline V gene has CDR1 MGHRA and CDR2 YSYEKL. CDR3 sequence: CASSQQGLKEKLFF. The CDR3, as DNA: TGCGCCAGCAGCCAACAGGGTTTAAAGGAAAAACTGTTTTTT.

V is TRBV14 and J is TRBJ2-1; D is perhaps TRBD2 (6 bases). This CDR3 has 19 residues. Per the germline V gene, CDR1 is SGHDN and CDR2 is FVKESK. V was trimmed by 0 bases and J by 5 bases, leaving 23 bases between them. The CDR3 nucleotides read TGTGCCAGCAGCCAAGAGTTGGGGCTGGGCGGGAACGCGAACAATGAGCAGTTCTTC. It codes for CASSQELGLGGNANNEQFF.

The V gene is TRBV19, the J gene TRBJ2-1, with D maybe TRBD2 (5 bases). V was trimmed by 2 bases and J by 4 bases, leaving 12 bases between them. CDR3 size: 15 residues. CDR1 is LNHDA, CDR2 SQIVND, per germline (reference sequence). CDR3 protein: CASSISSPGYNEQFF. The CDR3 coding sequence is TGTGCCAGTAGTATATCTAGTCCGGGGTACAATGAGCAGTTCTTC.

The rearrangement links TRBV28 to TRBJ2-3; 15 bases are shared with TRBD2. Trimming removed 6 bases from V and 10 bases from J; junction bases left unmatched: 8. The CDR3 consists of 15 residues. Per the germline V gene, CDR1 is MDHEN and CDR2 is SYDVKM. The CDR3, as DNA: TGTGCCAGCAGCATGGGGACTAGCGGGAGGATGGCGCAGTATTTT. Translating gives CASSMGTSGRMAQYF.

The chain couples TRBV5-1 to TRBJ2-3; TRBD1 aligns across 10 bases. The germline V gene has CDR1 SGHRS and CDR2 YFSETQ. The trim removed 4 bases at V and 2 bases at J, leaving 10 bases unmatched. The CDR3 totals 17 residues. CDR3 sequence: CASSPNPGQGTTDTQYF. DNA for the CDR3: TGCGCCAGCAGCCCTAACCCGGGACAGGGGACCACAGATACGCAGTATTTT.

The chain carries TRBV7-9 and TRBJ2-5; 8 bases align to TRBD1. V gave up 1 base and J gave up 2 bases; unmatched junction bases: 9. Germline CDR1 reads SEHNR; CDR2 reads FQNEAQ (reference sequence). The CDR3 is 17 residues long. CDR3 amino acids: CASSLVAGGIGQETQYF. CDR3 in DNA: TGTGCCAGCAGCTTAGTAGCAGGGGGCATCGGTCAAGAGACCCAGTACTTC.

The chain has TRBV5-6 and TRBJ2-2; TRBD1 aligns across 8 bases. V was clipped by 2 bases and J by 2 bases; unmatched bases: 2. Germline V gene sequence: CDR1 SGHDT, CDR2 YYEEEE. The CDR3 is made up of 15 amino acids. CDR3 coding DNA: TGTGCCAGCAGCTTCGGGACAGGCAACACCGGGGAGCTGTTTTTT. Amino acid sequence: CASSFGTGNTGELFF.